This paragraph covers one T cell receptor beta chain sequence. The source of the sample is a study of blood T cell repertoires in COVID-19. CDR3 length: 13 residues. V was pared by 6 bases and J by 2 bases, with 10 bases between. CDR1 and CDR2 from the germline V gene are KGHSH and LQKENI. How the authors handled the data: Using reference gene primer amplification, nucleated cell counts were estimated. Generated by immunoSEQ multiplex PCR, the TCRdb table keeps only in-frame clones and is missing some. D and trimming come from the DNA, and the V and J calls and clone size come from that table. This table has 140,000 to 150,000 clones, roughly 85% appearing once.

Sequencing was carried out using peripheral blood. This chain joins TRBV18 and TRBJ2-5, with D hard to call. This receptor was taken from a woman aged 55-70 years with COVID-19, enrolled during active disease. The CDR3 DNA reads as TGTGCCAGCTCCCCTGACGGGCAAGAGACCCAGTACTTC. Its protein is CASSPDGQETQYF.